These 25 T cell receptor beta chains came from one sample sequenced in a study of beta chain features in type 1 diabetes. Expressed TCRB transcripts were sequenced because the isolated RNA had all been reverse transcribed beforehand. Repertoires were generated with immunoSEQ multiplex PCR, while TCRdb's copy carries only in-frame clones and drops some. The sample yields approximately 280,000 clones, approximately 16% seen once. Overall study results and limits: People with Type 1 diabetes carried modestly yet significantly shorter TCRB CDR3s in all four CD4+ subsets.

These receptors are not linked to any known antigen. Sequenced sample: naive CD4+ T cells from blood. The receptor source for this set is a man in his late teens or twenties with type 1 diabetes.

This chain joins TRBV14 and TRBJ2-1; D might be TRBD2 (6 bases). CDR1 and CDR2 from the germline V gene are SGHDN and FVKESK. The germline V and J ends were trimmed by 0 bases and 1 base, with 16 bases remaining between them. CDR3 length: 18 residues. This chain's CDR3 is CASSQDLGGELSYNEQFF. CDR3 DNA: TGTGCCAGCAGCCAAGATCTTGGAGGGGAACTTTCCTACAATGAGCAGTTCTTC.

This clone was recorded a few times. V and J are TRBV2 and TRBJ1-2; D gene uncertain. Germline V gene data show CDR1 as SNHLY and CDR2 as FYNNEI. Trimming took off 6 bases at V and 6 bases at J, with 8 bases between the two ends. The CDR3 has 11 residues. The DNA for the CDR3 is TGTGCCAGCAGGCTCGGGAATGGCTACACCTTC. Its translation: CASRLGNGYTF.

The CDR3: CASSYSILAGAYEQYF. CDR3 coding DNA: TGTGCCAGCAGTTACTCGATTCTAGCGGGCGCCTACGAGCAGTACTTC. The chain combines TRBV6-6 with TRBJ2-7; 8 bases are a match to TRBD2. After removal of 0 bases from V and 2 bases from J, the junction contained 6 bases not matched to a gene. In germline, CDR1 is MNHNY, CDR2 SVGAGI (reference sequence). The CDR3 contains 16 residues.

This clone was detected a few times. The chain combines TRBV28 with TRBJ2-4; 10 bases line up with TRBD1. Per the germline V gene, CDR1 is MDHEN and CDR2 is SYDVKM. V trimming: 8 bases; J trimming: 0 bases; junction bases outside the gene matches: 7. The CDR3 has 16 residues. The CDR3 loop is CASGLGTGVAKNIQYF. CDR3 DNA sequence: TGTGCCAGCGGGCTCGGGACAGGGGTAGCCAAAAACATTCAGTACTTC.

The CDR3 protein is CASTRPGLENNEQFF. CDR3 nucleotides: TGTGCCAGTACCAGACCGGGACTAGAAAACAATGAGCAGTTCTTC. This chain joins TRBV19 and TRBJ2-1, with 8 bases aligning to TRBD2. The CDR3 is 15 amino acids. Germline-derived CDR1 and CDR2 are LNHDA and SQIVND (reference sequence). The V and J ends lost 7 bases and 5 bases, in that order; junction bases with no gene match: 10.

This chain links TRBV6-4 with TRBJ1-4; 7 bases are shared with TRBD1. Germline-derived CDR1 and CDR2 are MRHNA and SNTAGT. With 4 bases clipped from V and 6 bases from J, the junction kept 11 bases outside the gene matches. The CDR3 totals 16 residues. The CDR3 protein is CASSGKRQGKDEKLFF. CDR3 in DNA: TGTGCCAGCAGTGGGAAACGACAGGGAAAGGATGAAAAACTGTTTTTT.

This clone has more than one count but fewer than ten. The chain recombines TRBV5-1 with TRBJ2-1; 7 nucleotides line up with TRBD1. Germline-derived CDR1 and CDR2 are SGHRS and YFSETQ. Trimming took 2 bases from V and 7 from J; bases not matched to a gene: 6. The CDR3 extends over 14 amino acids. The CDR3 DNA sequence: TGCGCCAGCAGCTTTCAGGGGGATAGGAATGAGCAGTTCTTC. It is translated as CASSFQGDRNEQFF.

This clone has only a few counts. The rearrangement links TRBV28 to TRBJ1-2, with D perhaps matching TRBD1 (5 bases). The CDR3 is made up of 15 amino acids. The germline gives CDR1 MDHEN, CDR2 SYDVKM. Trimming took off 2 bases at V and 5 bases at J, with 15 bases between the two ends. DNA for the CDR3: TGTGCCAGCAGTTTAGGCCAGGGTAGTCTATATGGCTACACCTTC. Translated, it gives CASSLGQGSLYGYTF.

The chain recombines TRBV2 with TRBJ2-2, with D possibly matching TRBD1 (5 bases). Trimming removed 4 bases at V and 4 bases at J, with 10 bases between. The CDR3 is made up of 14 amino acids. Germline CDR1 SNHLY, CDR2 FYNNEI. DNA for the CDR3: TGTGCCAGCAGTGTGTCCAGGGCCACCGGGGAGCTGTTTTTT. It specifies CASSVSRATGELFF.

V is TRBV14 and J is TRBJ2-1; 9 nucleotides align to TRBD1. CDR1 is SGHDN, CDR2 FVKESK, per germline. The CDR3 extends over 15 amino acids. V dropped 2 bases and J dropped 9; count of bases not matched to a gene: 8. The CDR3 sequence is CASSQQTGGFVEQFF. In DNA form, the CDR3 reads TGTGCCAGCAGCCAACAGACAGGGGGTTTCGTTGAGCAGTTCTTC.

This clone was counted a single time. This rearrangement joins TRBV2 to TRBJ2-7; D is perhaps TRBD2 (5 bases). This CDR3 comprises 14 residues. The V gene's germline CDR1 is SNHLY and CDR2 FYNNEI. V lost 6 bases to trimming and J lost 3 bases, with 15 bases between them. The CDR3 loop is CASRERGPVYEQYF. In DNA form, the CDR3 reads TGTGCCAGCAGGGAACGGGGTCCCGTCTACGAGCAGTACTTC.

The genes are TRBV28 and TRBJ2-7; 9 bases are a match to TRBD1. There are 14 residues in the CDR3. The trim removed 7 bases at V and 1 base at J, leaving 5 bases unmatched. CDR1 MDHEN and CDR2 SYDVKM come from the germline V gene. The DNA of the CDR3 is TGTGCCAGCAAACCGGGACAGGGTTCCTACGAGCAGTACTTC. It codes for CASKPGQGSYEQYF.

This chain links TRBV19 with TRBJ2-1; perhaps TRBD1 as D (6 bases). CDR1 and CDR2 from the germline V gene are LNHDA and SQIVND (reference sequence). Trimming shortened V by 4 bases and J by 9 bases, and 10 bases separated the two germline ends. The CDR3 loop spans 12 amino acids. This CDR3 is CASSTQGAEQFF. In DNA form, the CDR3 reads TGTGCCAGTAGTACACAGGGCGCTGAGCAGTTCTTC.

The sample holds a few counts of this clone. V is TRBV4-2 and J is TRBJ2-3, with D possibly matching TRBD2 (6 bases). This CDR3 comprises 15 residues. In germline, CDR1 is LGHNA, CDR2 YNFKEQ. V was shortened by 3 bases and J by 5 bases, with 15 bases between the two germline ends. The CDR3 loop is CASSQTGEGLDTQYF. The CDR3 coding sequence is TGTGCCAGCAGCCAGACGGGAGAAGGGTTAGATACGCAGTATTTT.

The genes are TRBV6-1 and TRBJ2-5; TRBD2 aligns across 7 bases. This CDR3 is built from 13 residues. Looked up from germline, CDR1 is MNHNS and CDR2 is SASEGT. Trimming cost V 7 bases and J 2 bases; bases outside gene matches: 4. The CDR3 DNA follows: TGTGCCAGCATCCCCGGGGGGCAAGAGACCCAGTACTTC. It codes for CASIPGGQETQYF.

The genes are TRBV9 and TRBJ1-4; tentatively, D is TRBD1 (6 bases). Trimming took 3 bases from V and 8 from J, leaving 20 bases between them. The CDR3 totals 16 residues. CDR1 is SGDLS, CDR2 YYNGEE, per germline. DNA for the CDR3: TGTGCCAGCAGCGCGCCGTGGGGGGGCAGGGACGAAAAACTGTTTTTT. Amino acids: CASSAPWGGRDEKLFF. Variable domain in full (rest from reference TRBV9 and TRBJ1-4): DSGVTQTPKHLITATGQRVTLRCSPRSGDLSVYWYQQSLDQGLQFLIQYYNGEERAKGNILERFSAQQFPDLHSELNLSSLELGDSALYFCASSAPWGGRDEKLFFGSGTQLSVL.

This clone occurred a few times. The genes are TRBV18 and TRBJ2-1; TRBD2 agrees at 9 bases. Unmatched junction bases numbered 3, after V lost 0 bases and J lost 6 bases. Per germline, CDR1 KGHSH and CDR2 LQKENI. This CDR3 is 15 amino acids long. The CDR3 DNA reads TGTGCCAGCTCACCACCTAGCGGGAGTGGCAATGAGCAGTTCTTC. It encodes CASSPPSGSGNEQFF.

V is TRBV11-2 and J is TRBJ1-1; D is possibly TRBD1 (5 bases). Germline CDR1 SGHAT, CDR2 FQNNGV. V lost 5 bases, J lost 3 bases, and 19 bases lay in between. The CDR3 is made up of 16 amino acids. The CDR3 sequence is CASSRFNGGYDTEAFF. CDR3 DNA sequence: TGTGCCAGCAGCCGATTTAACGGGGGGTACGACACTGAAGCTTTCTTT.

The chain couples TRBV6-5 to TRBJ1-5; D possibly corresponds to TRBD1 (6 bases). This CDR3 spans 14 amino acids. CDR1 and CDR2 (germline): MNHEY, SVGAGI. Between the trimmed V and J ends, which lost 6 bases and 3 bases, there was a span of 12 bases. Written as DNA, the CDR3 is TGTGCCAGCAGCCTGGACAGATACAATCAGCCCCAGCATTTT. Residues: CASSLDRYNQPQHF.

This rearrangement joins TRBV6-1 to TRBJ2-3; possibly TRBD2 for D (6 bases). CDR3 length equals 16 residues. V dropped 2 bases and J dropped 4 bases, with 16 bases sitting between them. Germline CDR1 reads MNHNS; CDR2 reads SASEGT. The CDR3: CASSELTRPGADTQYF. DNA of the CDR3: TGTGCCAGCAGTGAATTGACTAGACCTGGGGCAGATACGCAGTATTTT.

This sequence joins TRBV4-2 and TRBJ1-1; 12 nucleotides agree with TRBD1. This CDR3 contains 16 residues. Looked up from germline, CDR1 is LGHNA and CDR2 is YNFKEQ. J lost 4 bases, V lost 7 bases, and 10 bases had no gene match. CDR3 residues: CASKPGQGASSTEAFF. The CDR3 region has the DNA TGTGCCAGCAAACCGGGACAGGGGGCTAGTAGCACTGAAGCTTTCTTT.

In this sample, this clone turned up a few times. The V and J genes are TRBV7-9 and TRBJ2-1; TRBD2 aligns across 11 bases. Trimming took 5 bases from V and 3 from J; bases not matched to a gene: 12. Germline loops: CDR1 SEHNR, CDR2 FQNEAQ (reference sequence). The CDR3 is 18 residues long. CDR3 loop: CASSPISSTSGVYNEQFF. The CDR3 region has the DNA TGTGCCAGCAGCCCTATTTCCTCGACTAGCGGGGTCTACAATGAGCAGTTCTTC.

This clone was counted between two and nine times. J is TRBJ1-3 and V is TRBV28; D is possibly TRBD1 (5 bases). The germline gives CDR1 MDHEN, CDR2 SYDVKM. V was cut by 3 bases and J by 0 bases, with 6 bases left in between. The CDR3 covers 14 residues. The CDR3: CASSLTASGNTIYF. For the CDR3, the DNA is TGTGCCAGCAGTTTGACAGCCTCTGGAAACACCATATATTTT.

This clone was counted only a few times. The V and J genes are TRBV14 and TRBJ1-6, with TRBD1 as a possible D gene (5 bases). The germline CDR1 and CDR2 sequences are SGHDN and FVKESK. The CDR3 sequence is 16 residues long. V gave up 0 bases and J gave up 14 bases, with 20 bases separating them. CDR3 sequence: CASSQDRWQGGGSLHF. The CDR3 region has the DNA TGTGCCAGCAGCCAAGATCGGTGGCAGGGTGGAGGGTCCCTCCACTTT.

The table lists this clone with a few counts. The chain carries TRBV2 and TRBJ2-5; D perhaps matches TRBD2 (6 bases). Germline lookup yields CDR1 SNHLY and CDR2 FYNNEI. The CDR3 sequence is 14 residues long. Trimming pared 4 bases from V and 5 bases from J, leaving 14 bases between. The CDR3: CASSGLDAGETQYF. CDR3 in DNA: TGTGCCAGCAGTGGCCTCGATGCGGGGGAGACCCAGTACTTC.